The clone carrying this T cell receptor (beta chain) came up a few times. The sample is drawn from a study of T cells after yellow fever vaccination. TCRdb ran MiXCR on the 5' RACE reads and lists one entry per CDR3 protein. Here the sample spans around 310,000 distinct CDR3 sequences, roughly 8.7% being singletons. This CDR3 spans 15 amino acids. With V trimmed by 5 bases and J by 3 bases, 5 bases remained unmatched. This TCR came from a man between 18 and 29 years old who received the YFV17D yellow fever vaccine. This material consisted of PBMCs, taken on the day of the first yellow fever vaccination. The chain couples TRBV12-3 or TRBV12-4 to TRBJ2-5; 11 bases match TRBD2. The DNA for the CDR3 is TGTGCCAGCAGTCGTCGACTAGCGGGGAAAGAGACCCAGTACTTC. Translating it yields CASSRRLAGKETQYF.